The 13 T cell receptor beta chains below were found in one sample sequenced in a study of T-cell memory formation after mild COVID-19. TCRdb independently ran MiXCR on the 5' RACE reads; one entry per CDR3 protein. Of roughly 500,000 distinct CDR3 sequences in the sample, about a fifth were seen once. The sample was PBMCs or a T cell subset sorted from them (not recorded which). These receptors came from an adult woman who had mild COVID-19 (a few samples of this study predate the infection). Cell type and time point are not known.

This clonotype has only a few counts. The chain recombines TRBV5-1 with TRBJ1-1; D remains unclear. The CDR3 contains 13 residues. Germline V gene sequence: CDR1 SGHRS, CDR2 YFSETQ. The V and J ends lost 2 bases and 3 bases respectively, with 8 bases between them. The CDR3 region has the DNA TGCGCCAGCAGCTTTGGGGTGGACACTGAAGCTTTCTTT. Translation: CASSFGVDTEAFF. Combining the CDR3 with reference TRBV5-1 and TRBJ1-1 gives the whole variable domain KAGVTQTPRYLIKTRGQQVTLSCSPISGHRSVSWYQQTPGQGLQFLFEYFSETQRNKGNFPGRFSGRQFSNSRSEMNVSTLELGDSALYLCASSFGVDTEAFFGQGTRLTVV.

The chain links TRBV20-1 to TRBJ1-3, with 10 bases lining up with TRBD1. This CDR3 spans 14 amino acids. Losses at the gene ends were 3 bases for V and 4 bases for J; bases not matched to a gene: 3. CDR1 and CDR2 from the germline V gene are DFQATT and SNEGSKA (reference sequence). CDR3 amino acids: CSASLGQGGNTIYF. CDR3 DNA sequence: TGCAGTGCTAGCCTGGGACAGGGGGGAAACACCATATATTTT.

The chain uses TRBV7-9 and TRBJ2-7; 13 bases match TRBD2. The V gene's germline CDR1 is SEHNR and CDR2 FQNEAQ (reference sequence). The CDR3 has 13 residues. V lost 5 bases, J lost 9 bases, and 4 bases stayed unmatched. CDR3 residues: CASSLGLAGVQYF. The DNA for the CDR3 is TGTGCCAGCAGCCTAGGACTAGCGGGGGTGCAGTACTTC.

There are a few counts of this clonotype. For the CDR3, the DNA is TGCGCCAGCAGAGTGAATGCTGAAGCTTTCTTT. It specifies CASRVNAEAFF. This chain connects TRBV5-1 to TRBJ1-1; D unclear. The CDR3 has 11 residues. The V and J ends lost 5 bases and 6 bases respectively, with 8 bases between them. Germline assignment: CDR1 SGHRS and CDR2 YFSETQ.

This chain uses TRBV7-6 with TRBJ2-3; D unresolved. CDR1 and CDR2 (germline): SGHVS, FNYEAQ. There are 12 residues in the CDR3. The V end was cut by 4 bases, the J end by 6 bases, with 8 bases between. The CDR3 reads CASSSRWDTQYF. The CDR3, as DNA: TGTGCCAGCAGCTCCAGGTGGGATACGCAGTATTTT.

The chain has TRBV29-1 and TRBJ2-1, with 12 bases aligning to TRBD1. With 2 bases clipped from V and 0 bases from J, the junction kept 17 bases outside the gene matches. CDR1 is SQVTM, CDR2 ANQGSEA, per germline. The CDR3 extends over 21 amino acids. The CDR3 protein is CSVEYGIGGTGGITSYNEQFF. The CDR3 bases are TGCAGCGTTGAATATGGGATAGGCGGGACAGGGGGCATTACCTCCTACAATGAGCAGTTCTTC.

Only a few counts were recorded for this clonotype. V and J are TRBV20-1 and TRBJ1-3; D is unresolved. CDR1 is DFQATT and CDR2 is SNEGSKA in the germline V gene (reference sequence). V was clipped by 5 bases and J by 4 bases, with 9 bases between them. The CDR3 consists of 12 residues. The CDR3 DNA is TGCAGTGCTTCCCTCCGGGGAAACACCATATATTTT. Protein product: CSASLRGNTIYF.

In its sample, this clonotype was seen a few times. The chain has TRBV15 and TRBJ2-5; D may be TRBD1 (5 bases). Between the trimmed V and J ends, which lost 0 bases and 5 bases, there was a span of 13 bases. This CDR3 region has 15 residues. Germline CDR1 LNHNV, CDR2 YYDKDF (reference sequence). CDR3 coding DNA: TGTGCCACCAGCAGAGATGGCAGGGCGAGTGAGACCCAGTACTTC. Amino acid sequence: CATSRDGRASETQYF.

The chain is built from TRBV16 and TRBJ2-2, with 7 positions matching TRBD2. In germline, CDR1 is KGHSY, CDR2 FQNENV. Trimming took 0 bases from V and 4 from J; bases not matched to a gene: 8. This CDR3 has 17 residues. DNA for the CDR3: TGTGCCAGCAGCCAATCTTTTGGCGGGAGTAGCACCGGGGAGCTGTTTTTT. Protein product: CASSQSFGGSSTGELFF.

The genes are TRBV7-9 and TRBJ2-7; weak D call: TRBD2 (5 bases). Germline assignment: CDR1 SEHNR and CDR2 FQNEAQ (reference sequence). Trimming took 5 bases from V and 6 from J, leaving 26 bases between them. This CDR3 has 17 amino acids. The CDR3 spells CASSRGSRTDFPGEQYF. In DNA, the CDR3 is TGTGCCAGCAGCCGCGGATCACGGACGGACTTCCCGGGCGAGCAGTACTTC.

This clonotype was recorded only once. The chain couples TRBV6-5 to TRBJ2-1; D gene uncertain. Trimming pared 2 bases from V and 5 bases from J, leaving 10 bases between. The CDR3 totals 14 residues. Germline assignment: CDR1 MNHEY and CDR2 SVGAGI. DNA of the CDR3: TGTGCCAGCAGTTACATCATGGCCCACAATGAGCAGTTCTTC. It yields the protein CASSYIMAHNEQFF.

The V and J genes are TRBV2 and TRBJ2-6; D call uncertain. The V and J ends lost 2 bases and 0 bases respectively, with 2 bases between them. Germline V gene data show CDR1 as SNHLY and CDR2 as FYNNEI. The CDR3 spans 14 residues. CDR3 amino acids: CASSEISGANVLTF. The DNA for the CDR3 is TGTGCCAGCAGTGAAATCTCTGGGGCCAACGTCCTGACTTTC.

The chain combines TRBV6-4 with TRBJ1-1; D is ambiguous. The CDR3 spans 17 residues. Per the germline V gene, CDR1 is MRHNA and CDR2 is SNTAGT. Trimming stripped 4 bases from V and 0 bases from J, with 18 bases between. The CDR3 region is CASSGKWSRSMNTEAFF. In DNA form, the CDR3 reads TGTGCCAGCAGTGGGAAATGGTCGCGGAGCATGAACACTGAAGCTTTCTTT.